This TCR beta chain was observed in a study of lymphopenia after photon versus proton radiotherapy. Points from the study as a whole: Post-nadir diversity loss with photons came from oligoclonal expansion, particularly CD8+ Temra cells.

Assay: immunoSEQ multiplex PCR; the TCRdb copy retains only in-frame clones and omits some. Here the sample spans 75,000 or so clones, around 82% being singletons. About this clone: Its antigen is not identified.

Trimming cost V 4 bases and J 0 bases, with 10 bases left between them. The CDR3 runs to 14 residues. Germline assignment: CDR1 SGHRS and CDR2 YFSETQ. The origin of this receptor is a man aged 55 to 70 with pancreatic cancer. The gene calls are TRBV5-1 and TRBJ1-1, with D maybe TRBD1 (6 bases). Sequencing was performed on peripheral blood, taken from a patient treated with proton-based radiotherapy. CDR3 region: CASSGGLVNTEAFF. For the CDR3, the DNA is TGCGCCAGCAGCGGGGGGCTGGTGAACACTGAAGCTTTCTTT.